Following are 10 T cell receptor beta chains from one sample sequenced in a study of blood T cell repertoires in COVID-19. Data came from immunoSEQ multiplex PCR; TCRdb stores just in-frame clones and leaves some out. The sample yields approximately 270,000 clones, 85% to 90% seen once. Sequencing was carried out using PBMCs or T cells enriched from blood (not recorded which). These receptors were obtained from a woman between 55 and 75 years old who had recovered from COVID-19.

The CDR3 coding sequence is TGTGCCAGCAGTCGCCCTGAACAGGGCGGTCAGCCCCAGCATTTT. As protein: CASSRPEQGGQPQHF. This sequence joins TRBV28 and TRBJ1-5; D is perhaps TRBD1 (6 bases). The CDR3 contains 15 residues. Trimming took off 5 bases at V and 6 bases at J, with 17 bases between the two ends. CDR1 MDHEN and CDR2 SYDVKM come from the germline V gene.

This clone was recorded a few times. This chain connects TRBV28 to TRBJ1-6, with 9 bases lining up with TRBD1. J lost 10 bases, V lost 3 bases, and 7 bases had no gene match. There are 15 residues in the CDR3. Germline values: CDR1 MDHEN, CDR2 SYDVKM. CDR3 region: CASSLFGQGQSPLHF. The CDR3, as DNA: TGTGCCAGCAGTTTGTTCGGACAGGGGCAATCACCCCTCCACTTT.

This clone was counted between two and nine times. The genes are TRBV28 and TRBJ1-2; 7 positions match TRBD1. The CDR3 contains 15 residues. With V trimmed by 2 bases and J by 9 bases, 12 bases remained unmatched. Germline V gene lookup returns CDR1 MDHEN and CDR2 SYDVKM. CDR3 amino acids: CASSLAEPGGRRYTF. CDR3 nucleotides: TGTGCCAGCAGTTTAGCCGAACCAGGGGGTAGGCGCTACACCTTC.

The chain uses TRBV10-3 and TRBJ1-5, with D maybe TRBD1 (6 bases). Per the germline V gene, CDR1 is ENHRY and CDR2 is SYGVKD. This CDR3 has 13 residues. V was shortened by 8 bases and J by 3 bases, with 11 bases between the two germline ends. In nucleotides, the CDR3 is TGTGCCATCCTGGCAGGGGTCAATCAGCCCCAGCATTTT. Protein: CAILAGVNQPQHF.

The rearrangement uses TRBV5-5 and TRBJ1-2; 8 bases are a match to TRBD1. V was pared by 2 bases and J by 9 bases, with 6 bases of the junction left unmatched. CDR1 SGHKS and CDR2 YYEKEE come from the germline V gene (reference sequence). The CDR3 runs 13 residues. The CDR3 region is CASSFPGGESYTF. The CDR3 nucleotides are TGTGCCAGCAGCTTCCCAGGGGGCGAGAGCTACACCTTC. Filled out from reference TRBV5-5 and TRBJ1-2, the complete variable domain reads DAGVTQSPTHLIKTRGQQVTLRCSPISGHKSVSWYQQVLGQGPQFIFQYYEKEERGRGNFPDRFSARQFPNYSSELNVNALLLGDSALYLCASSFPGGESYTFGSGTRLTVV.

The chain recombines TRBV18 with TRBJ1-5; 7 positions agree with TRBD1. Trimming cost V 4 bases and J 2 bases; bases outside gene matches: 2. Germline CDR1 is KGHSH and CDR2 is LQKENI. The CDR3 consists of 14 residues. Here the CDR3 reads CASSQGAGNQPQHF. CDR3 bases: TGTGCCAGCTCACAGGGGGCCGGCAATCAGCCCCAGCATTTT.

The chain couples TRBV5-8 to TRBJ1-4; 7 bases agree with TRBD1. V was pared by 2 bases and J by 0 bases, with 4 bases of the junction left unmatched. The CDR3 has 16 residues. In germline, CDR1 is SGHTS, CDR2 YDEGEE. CDR3 loop: CASSFGTVATNEKLFF. The CDR3 coding sequence is TGTGCCAGCAGCTTTGGGACAGTTGCAACTAATGAAAAACTGTTTTTT.

The V gene is TRBV9, the J gene TRBJ1-4; D is uncertain. Trimming stripped 4 bases from V and 0 bases from J, with 10 bases between. The CDR3 consists of 15 residues. Germline CDR1 and CDR2: SGDLS and YYNGEE. The CDR3 DNA reads as TGTGCCAGCAGCCCCCGTGTTGCAACTAATGAAAAACTGTTTTTT. Protein: CASSPRVATNEKLFF.

The chain employs TRBV9 and TRBJ1-4; D not resolved. The CDR3 is 14 residues long. Germline loops: CDR1 SGDLS, CDR2 YYNGEE. V was trimmed by 0 bases and J by 4 bases, leaving 7 bases between them. The CDR3 is CASSVGQINEKLFF. In DNA form, the CDR3 reads TGTGCCAGCAGCGTAGGGCAGATTAATGAAAAACTGTTTTTT.

The J gene is TRBJ2-1, the V gene TRBV5-1; the D gene is possibly TRBD1 (6 bases). V lost 4 bases to trimming and J lost 10 bases, with 21 bases between them. The V gene's germline CDR1 is SGHRS and CDR2 YFSETQ. The CDR3 covers 15 residues. The CDR3 DNA sequence: TGCGCCAGCAGCCCCGGGACAAGTCGATCGGGGGAGCAGTTCTTC. It encodes CASSPGTSRSGEQFF.